This T cell receptor (beta chain) was captured in a study of identical twins. Overall study results and limits: Weaker excess sharing between twins was seen in beta out-of-frame sequences. In cord blood, abundant beta clonotypes had fewer insertions; memory showed no trend.

After template switching added a universal primer site, the resulting cDNA carried unique molecular identifiers. MiXCR was run by TCRdb on the 5' RACE reads, yielding one entry per CDR3 protein. Altogether about 340,000 distinct CDR3 sequences are present, roughly an eighth being singletons, with the ten largest covering approximately 7.9%. Healthy Caucasians were all of the donors. The table lists this clonotype with a few counts. Its antigen is as yet unknown. V dropped 3 bases and J dropped 0 bases, with 12 bases sitting between them. The CDR3 covers 17 residues. Germline assignment: CDR1 SGHAT and CDR2 FQNNGV. The same data also went into a second study, on yellow fever vaccine responses in identical twins.

The sample consisted of CD8+ T cells sorted from blood. The TCR sequence derives from a woman younger than 30 in good health. This sequence joins TRBV11-2 and TRBJ2-6; a weak D match, TRBD1 (6 bases). As DNA, the CDR3 is TGTGCCAGCAGCTTCCGGGACATGAACTCTGGGGCCAACGTCCTGACTTTC. Translated: CASSFRDMNSGANVLTF.